These 15 T cell receptor beta chains were all obtained from the same sample, sequenced in a study of blood T cell repertoires in COVID-19. The protocol was immunoSEQ multiplex PCR, while the TCRdb copy is restricted to in-frame clones and leaves out a portion. This sample has over 200,000 clones, with approximately 88% found just once. Material: PBMCs or T cells enriched from blood (not recorded which). Source of these receptors: a man in his late teens or twenties with acute COVID-19.

This clone came up a few times. V gene TRBV23-1 combines with J gene TRBJ1-6, with 9 nucleotides matching TRBD1. TRBV23-1 is assigned to the ORF class and has an uncertain function. This CDR3 comprises 18 residues. The junction had 14 bases not matched to a gene; V was cut back by 4 bases and J by 7 bases. The CDR3 sequence is CASSPHHLGQGLNSPLHF. The CDR3 bases are TGCGCCAGCAGTCCCCACCACTTGGGACAGGGCTTGAATTCACCCCTCCACTTT.

The genes are TRBV18 and TRBJ2-2, with 14 nucleotides matching TRBD2. This CDR3 is 16 amino acids long. The junction had 3 bases not matched to a gene; V was cut back by 3 bases and J by 6 bases. The germline V gene has CDR1 KGHSH and CDR2 LQKENI. The CDR3 spells CASSPPGLAGAGELFF. The CDR3 coding sequence is TGTGCCAGCTCACCCCCGGGACTAGCGGGAGCCGGGGAGCTGTTTTTT.

This chain links TRBV5-1 with TRBJ2-4; possible D gene TRBD1, 6 bases. V gave up 1 base and J gave up 1 base, with 12 bases separating them. The CDR3 has 16 residues. The germline V gene encodes CDR1 SGHRS and CDR2 YFSETQ. CDR3 coding DNA: TGCGCCAGCAGCTTGAAGCACAGGGCGGCCAAAAACATTCAGTACTTC. Its translation is CASSLKHRAAKNIQYF.

The chain is built from TRBV10-1 and TRBJ2-1; no clear D. Germline V gives CDR1 WNHNN, CDR2 SYGVQD (reference sequence). Trimming cost V 4 bases and J 4 bases, with 8 bases left between them. The CDR3 is 13 amino acids. The CDR3 sequence is CASSAGVYNEQFF. CDR3 nucleotides: TGCGCCAGCAGTGCGGGTGTTTACAATGAGCAGTTCTTC.

This clone was detected once. CDR3 amino acids: CAPTGGAKGNTIYF. CDR3 DNA sequence: TGTGCCCCAACGGGGGGGGCTAAGGGAAACACCATATATTTT. V usage is TRBV28 and J usage is TRBJ1-3, with D possibly being TRBD1 (6 bases). V lost 11 bases and J 4 bases, leaving 18 bases between the germline ends. CDR1 is MDHEN, CDR2 SYDVKM, per germline. The CDR3 loop spans 14 amino acids. The variable domain in full, completed from reference TRBV28 and TRBJ1-3, reads DVKVTQSSRYLVKRTGEKVFLECVQDMDHENMFWYRQDPGLGLRLIYFSYDVKMKEKGDIPEGYSVSREKKERFSLILESASTNQTSMYLCAPTGGAKGNTIYFGEGSWLTVV.

The chain carries TRBV7-2 and TRBJ2-5; 7 bases align to TRBD2. CDR1 is SGHTA, CDR2 FQGNSA, per germline. With V trimmed by 6 bases and J by 5 bases, 21 bases remained unmatched. CDR3 length: 18 amino acids. The CDR3 protein is CASSHPEILAGDGETQYF. CDR3 in DNA: TGTGCCAGCAGTCACCCGGAGATCTTGGCGGGAGATGGGGAGACCCAGTACTTC. Based on the CDR3 plus reference TRBV7-2 and TRBJ2-5, the full variable domain is GAGVSQSPSNKVTEKGKDVELRCDPISGHTALYWYRQSLGQGLEFLIYFQGNSAPDKSGLPSDRFSAERTGGSVSTLTIQRTQQEDSAVYLCASSHPEILAGDGETQYFGPGTRLLVL.

The chain employs TRBV7-2 and TRBJ1-4; maybe TRBD1 (6 bases). This CDR3 region has 15 residues. V was trimmed by 1 base and J by 8 bases, leaving 14 bases between them. Per the germline V gene, CDR1 is SGHTA and CDR2 is FQGNSA. The CDR3 here is CASSLVGGRQEKLFF. Written as DNA, the CDR3 is TGTGCCAGCAGCTTAGTGGGGGGGCGCCAGGAAAAACTGTTTTTT.

The chain combines TRBV19 with TRBJ1-5, with D possibly TRBD1 on 5 matching bases. The CDR3 spans 15 residues. V dropped 7 bases and J dropped 3 bases, with 16 bases sitting between them. CDR1 and CDR2 (germline): LNHDA, SQIVND (reference sequence). CDR3 in amino acids: CASNRQSFLNQPQHF. Here the CDR3 DNA reads TGTGCCAGTAACCGACAGTCGTTTCTCAATCAGCCCCAGCATTTT.

The chain links TRBV7-9 to TRBJ2-1; possible D gene TRBD2, 7 bases. V dropped 1 base and J dropped 2 bases, with 15 bases sitting between them. The CDR3 extends over 17 amino acids. CDR1 and CDR2 (germline): SEHNR, FQNEAQ (reference sequence). The CDR3 DNA sequence: TGTGCCAGCAGCTTAGTGTTCGGGGGGCTCACCTACAATGAGCAGTTCTTC. This translates into CASSLVFGGLTYNEQFF.

This chain uses TRBV18 with TRBJ2-7; 8 bases agree with TRBD1. CDR1 is KGHSH and CDR2 is LQKENI in the germline V gene. This CDR3 has 15 residues. V lost 3 bases and J lost 4; bases outside the gene matches: 8. CDR3 residues: CASSPLTGDRYEQYF. The DNA for the CDR3 is TGTGCCAGCTCACCGCTGACAGGGGACAGGTACGAGCAGTACTTC.

The chain carries TRBV4-1 and TRBJ2-3; 13 bases are a match to TRBD2. Germline V gives CDR1 MGHRA, CDR2 YSYEKL. This CDR3 region has 17 residues. The V and J ends lost 2 bases and 4 bases, in that order; junction bases with no gene match: 6. The CDR3 sequence is CASSQTTSGRPADTQYF. The CDR3 region has the DNA TGCGCCAGCAGCCAAACGACTAGCGGGAGGCCGGCAGATACGCAGTATTTT.

The genes are TRBV5-1 and TRBJ1-1; D is perhaps TRBD1 (6 bases). The ends were cut back, 4 bases at V and 2 bases at J, with 15 bases in the middle. The CDR3 totals 15 residues. Germline CDR1 SGHRS, CDR2 YFSETQ. This CDR3 reads CASSPIGQTNTEAFF. The DNA of the CDR3 is TGCGCCAGCAGCCCAATTGGACAGACCAACACTGAAGCTTTCTTT.

This chain joins TRBV11-3 and TRBJ2-7; the match to TRBD1 covers 7 bases. CDR3 size: 17 residues. CDR1 is SGHNT and CDR2 is YENEEA in the germline V gene. The V gene end was trimmed by 4 bases and the J gene end by 0 bases; junction bases not matched to a gene: 12. The CDR3 protein is CASSSVLRDSSSYEQYF. In DNA, the CDR3 is TGTGCCAGCAGCTCCGTCCTTAGGGACAGTAGCTCCTACGAGCAGTACTTC.

The DNA for the CDR3 is TGTGCCAGCTCAGCGACAGGGGTTAATTCACCCCTCCACTTT. Translated: CASSATGVNSPLHF. The chain combines TRBV18 with TRBJ1-6; TRBD1 matches at 8 bases. The CDR3 runs 14 residues. V was clipped by 5 bases and J by 6 bases; unmatched bases: 3. The germline V gene has CDR1 KGHSH and CDR2 LQKENI.

Here the CDR3 DNA reads TGTGCCAGCAGCTTAGTTGGAGGTCCTGAGCAGTTCTTC. Encoded protein: CASSLVGGPEQFF. The chain joins TRBV11-3 to TRBJ2-1; the D gene is possibly TRBD2 (5 bases). Germline V lookup: CDR1 SGHNT, CDR2 YENEEA. Between the trimmed V and J ends, which lost 1 base and 9 bases, there was a span of 10 bases. The CDR3 extends over 13 amino acids.